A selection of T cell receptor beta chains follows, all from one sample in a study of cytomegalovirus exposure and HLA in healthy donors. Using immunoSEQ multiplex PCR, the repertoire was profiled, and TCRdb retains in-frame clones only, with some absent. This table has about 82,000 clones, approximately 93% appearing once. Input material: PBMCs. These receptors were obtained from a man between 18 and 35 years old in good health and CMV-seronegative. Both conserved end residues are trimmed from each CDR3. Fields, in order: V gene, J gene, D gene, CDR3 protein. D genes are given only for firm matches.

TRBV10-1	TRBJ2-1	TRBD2	ASSESRRGGFNEQF
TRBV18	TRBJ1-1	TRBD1	ASSLRQGENTEAF
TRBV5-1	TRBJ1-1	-	ASSLGSSGVTTEAF
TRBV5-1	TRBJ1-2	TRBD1	ASSGQGQDGYT
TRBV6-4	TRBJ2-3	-	ASSDGGAADTQY
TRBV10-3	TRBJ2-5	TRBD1	AISADRVETQY
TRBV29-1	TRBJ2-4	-	SAGGPAKNIQY
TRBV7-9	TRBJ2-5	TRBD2	ASSEAPGLVLSETQY
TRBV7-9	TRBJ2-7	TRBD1	ASSSFGTDYEQY
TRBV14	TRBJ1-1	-	ASSQVWGGSEAF
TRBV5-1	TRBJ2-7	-	ASSLCEGGSCEQY
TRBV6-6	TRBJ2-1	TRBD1	ASSLGQGSYNEQF
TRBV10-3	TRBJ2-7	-	AIGSSSYEQY
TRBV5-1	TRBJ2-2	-	ASSFAGEGTGELF
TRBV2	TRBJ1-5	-	ASSDGLLGPQH
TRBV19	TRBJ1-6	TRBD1	ASSTRTGGRSPLH
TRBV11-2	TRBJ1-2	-	ASSFGGADGYT
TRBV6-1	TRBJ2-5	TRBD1	ASSRDSQETQY
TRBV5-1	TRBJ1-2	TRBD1	ASSSTGLGYGYT
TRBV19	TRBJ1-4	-	ASSITRLEQGNEKLF
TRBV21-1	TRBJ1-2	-	ASSSQGINYGYT
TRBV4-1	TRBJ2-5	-	ASSQDTGQETQY
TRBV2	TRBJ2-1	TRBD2	ASSSSSGRIGEQF
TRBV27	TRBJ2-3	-	ASSLAGFTDTQY
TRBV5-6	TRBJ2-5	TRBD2	ASSFLRTSGVPSETQY
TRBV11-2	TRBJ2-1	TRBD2	ASNHPGLAVVDEQF
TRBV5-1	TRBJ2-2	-	ASSLSSGNTGELF
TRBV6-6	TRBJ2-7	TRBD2	ASWEGLDEQY